This T cell receptor beta chain derives from a study of blood T cells in healthy people across ages. Combining a sample-barcoded 5' primer with a J-beta primer mix, a second PCR ran for about 7 to 12 cycles. Per-sample output comprised a minimum of 2.5 million paired-end reads containing CDR3. TCRdb reprocessed the 5' RACE reads via MiXCR and lists one record per CDR3 protein. The data contain about 1,400,000 distinct CDR3 sequences, roughly 60% of them singletons. Points on this clonotype: What it recognizes is unknown.

Findings and caveats of the study: The diversity estimates, figures obtained from one million T cells, were considered underestimates. Age advanced and TCR beta diversity per million T cells fell, roughly linearly.

Germline loops: CDR1 SGHTA, CDR2 FQGNSA. The CDR3 consists of 16 residues. The V gene end was trimmed by 2 bases and the J gene end by 4 bases; junction bases not matched to a gene: 7. V gene TRBV7-2 combines with J gene TRBJ2-3, with 9 bases matching TRBD2. This receptor was identified in a man aged 18 to 30 in good health. The sequencing sample was made of blood. The CDR3 DNA sequence: TGTGCCAGCAGCTTAAACGGGGCGGGGGGGCCAGATACGCAGTATTTT. Encoded protein: CASSLNGAGGPDTQYF.